This entry concerns a single T cell receptor (beta chain). V trimming: 5 bases; J trimming: 7 bases; junction bases outside the gene matches: 15. The germline gives CDR1 KGHSH, CDR2 LQKENI. The CDR3 runs to 18 residues. These data are taken from a study of T cells in Graves' hyperthyroidism and ophthalmopathy. Authors of the study amplified TCR beta CDR3 regions from RNA transcripts. First-round RT-PCR of the TCR CDR3 relied on the HTBI primer set. TCRdb called the multiplex PCR reads again in MiXCR, with one record for every CDR3 protein. Counted here are some 550,000 distinct CDR3 sequences, around 16% occurring once; the ten biggest clones make up roughly 3.5%.

The chain has TRBV18 and TRBJ2-1; 12 positions agree with TRBD2. Sequencing used blood. The receptor was isolated from a woman in her forties with Graves' ophthalmopathy. CDR3 coding DNA: TGTGCCAGCTCAGGGGGGACTAGCGGGCCTCAATTGGGGAATGAGCAGTTCTTC. Encoded protein: CASSGGTSGPQLGNEQFF.